This T cell receptor beta chain was sequenced for a study of shared clonotypes between healthy human individuals. Across the study: For every donor, three CD4 naive, three CD4 memory, two CD8 naive and one CD8 memory plates were used. Study-wide results and caveats: Incomplete sequencing of sorted subsets was indicated by rarefaction despite large depth.

V was cut by 1 base and J by 1 base, with 8 bases left in between. The germline V gene has CDR1 SGHNT and CDR2 YYREEE (reference sequence). CDR3 length: 14 residues. This clone was found once. Antigen unknown. Repertoires were generated with immunoSEQ multiplex PCR, while TCRdb's copy carries only in-frame clones and drops some. The sample contains 850,000 to 1,200,000 clones, about 77% of which appear only once. Subsets obtained from CD4+ cells comprised CD45RA+ naive and CD45RA-negative memory cells. The sequence derives from a man aged 18 to 30 in good health. Sequenced input: memory CD4+ T cells sorted from blood. Subset here: CD45RA-negative fraction. The chain couples TRBV5-4 to TRBJ2-5; D gene uncertain. CDR3 loop: CASSLKKGQETQYF. Written as DNA, the CDR3 is TGTGCCAGCAGCTTGAAGAAGGGCCAAGAGACCCAGTACTTC.